The 13 T cell receptor beta chains presented below share a single source sample, sequenced in a study of long-term antiretroviral therapy in people with HIV. Version v3.0 of the immunoSEQ assay ran at survey level. Sequencing was performed with immunoSEQ multiplex PCR; in TCRdb, only in-frame clones are kept and a portion is missing. The sample lists approximately 17,000 clones, roughly 71% seen once, with roughly 15% in the top ten. Here the sequenced sample was unsorted PBMCs, taken just under 2.6 years before starting antiretroviral therapy. These receptor sequences come from a woman aged 45 to 65 with HIV.

This chain joins TRBV10-2 and TRBJ1-2, with D tentatively TRBD1 (5 bases). Deletions cut 6 bases from V and 8 bases from J, with 31 bases between. Germline V gene data show CDR1 as WSHSY and CDR2 as SAAADI. This CDR3 spans 18 amino acids. The CDR3 is CASRIKSSGLPRLGGYTF. CDR3 DNA sequence: TGCGCCAGCAGAATTAAATCTTCGGGACTCCCTCGCTTGGGGGGCTACACCTTC.

V is TRBV12-5 and J is TRBJ2-3; D is possibly TRBD2 (5 bases). CDR3 length equals 13 residues. Trimming shortened V by 3 bases and J by 4 bases, and 8 bases separated the two germline ends. Germline V CDR1 and CDR2: LGHNT, FRNRAP. The DNA for the CDR3 is TGTGCTAGTGGTTTTGCGGAGGCAGATACGCAGTATTTT. Translation: CASGFAEADTQYF.

This rearrangement joins TRBV11-2 to TRBJ1-1, with D perhaps TRBD1 (5 bases). The germline V and J ends were trimmed by 1 base and 0 bases, with 6 bases remaining between them. CDR1 SGHAT and CDR2 FQNNGV come from the germline V gene. This CDR3 is built from 14 residues. CDR3 region: CASSLGGMNTEAFF. In DNA, the CDR3 is TGTGCCAGCAGCTTAGGGGGGATGAACACTGAAGCTTTCTTT. Using reference TRBV11-2 and TRBJ1-1 for the parts outside the CDR3, the full variable domain is EAGVAQSPRYKIIEKRQSVAFWCNPISGHATLYWYQQILGQGPKLLIQFQNNGVVDDSQLPKDRFSAERLKGVDSTLKIQPAKLEDSAVYLCASSLGGMNTEAFFGQGTRLTVV.

The genes are TRBV20-1 and TRBJ1-1, with D hard to call. CDR1 and CDR2 (germline): DFQATT, SNEGSKA (reference sequence). This CDR3 spans 11 amino acids. The V end lost 5 bases, the J end lost 4 bases, and 8 bases lay between the germline ends. CDR3 sequence: CSADYATEAFF. CDR3 coding DNA: TGCAGTGCTGACTATGCCACTGAAGCTTTCTTT.

The genes are TRBV6-5 and TRBJ1-2, with 7 bases fitting TRBD1. The V gene's germline CDR1 is MNHEY and CDR2 SVGAGI. The CDR3 covers 15 residues. With 4 bases clipped from V and 5 bases from J, the junction kept 10 bases outside the gene matches. The chain's CDR3 is CASSFLQTGRYGYTF. CDR3 sequence (DNA): TGTGCCAGCAGTTTCTTGCAGACAGGGCGGTATGGCTACACCTTC.

This clone was seen a few times. The V call is TRBV2, the J call TRBJ1-5, with D unresolved. The V gene's germline CDR1 is SNHLY and CDR2 FYNNEI. V lost 11 bases and J 1 base, leaving 9 bases between the germline ends. The CDR3 is 12 residues long. The chain's CDR3 is CAGSGSNQPQHF. In nucleotides, the CDR3 is TGTGCCGGATCTGGGAGCAATCAGCCCCAGCATTTT.

The V gene is TRBV20-1, the J gene TRBJ1-2; D not resolved. CDR1 is DFQATT and CDR2 is SNEGSKA in the germline V gene (reference sequence). Deletions cut 5 bases from V and 4 bases from J, with 8 bases between. The CDR3 length is 11 residues. This CDR3 is CSAGKVYGYTF. The CDR3 DNA reads TGCAGTGCTGGGAAGGTCTATGGCTACACCTTC.

The chain joins TRBV11-2 to TRBJ2-5; D is possibly TRBD1 or TRBD2 (5 bases each). The CDR3 loop spans 19 amino acids. CDR1 is SGHAT and CDR2 is FQNNGV in the germline V gene. Trimming stripped 2 bases from V and 4 bases from J, with 26 bases between. CDR3 amino acids: CASSLPLKRGLVQGETQYF. The CDR3 DNA reads as TGTGCCAGCAGCTTACCCCTTAAGAGGGGATTGGTGCAAGGAGAGACCCAGTACTTC.

This clone appeared a single time. V gene TRBV19 combines with J gene TRBJ1-2; D gene ambiguous. Germline-derived CDR1 and CDR2 are LNHDA and SQIVND (reference sequence). The germline V and J ends were trimmed by 5 bases and 8 bases, with 18 bases remaining between them. The CDR3 is 14 residues long. The CDR3 protein is CASSFPGPLMGYTF. As DNA, the CDR3 is TGTGCCAGTAGTTTTCCCGGGCCCTTAATGGGCTACACCTTC.

This clone was detected once. The rearrangement uses TRBV9 and TRBJ2-5; D is uncertain. Trimming stripped 3 bases from V and 1 base from J, with 13 bases between. The length of the CDR3 is 15 residues. The germline V gene encodes CDR1 SGDLS and CDR2 YYNGEE. The CDR3 coding sequence is TGTGCCAGCAGCGAGGCCCCGGGCTTCCAAGAGACCCAGTACTTC. Its translation is CASSEAPGFQETQYF. Using reference TRBV9 and TRBJ2-5 for the parts outside the CDR3, the full variable domain is DSGVTQTPKHLITATGQRVTLRCSPRSGDLSVYWYQQSLDQGLQFLIQYYNGEERAKGNILERFSAQQFPDLHSELNLSSLELGDSALYFCASSEAPGFQETQYFGPGTRLLVL.

The chain joins TRBV7-2 to TRBJ1-1; 10 nucleotides match TRBD1. This CDR3 comprises 15 residues. Germline V gene data show CDR1 as SGHTA and CDR2 as FQGNSA. V was pared by 6 bases and J by 5 bases, with 9 bases of the junction left unmatched. The CDR3 DNA reads TGTGCCAGCAGAGACCGGGACAGGGGTAAAACTGAAGCTTTCTTT. Protein product: CASRDRDRGKTEAFF.

The chain uses TRBV19 and TRBJ1-1, with D unclear. Trimming took 5 bases from V and 5 from J, leaving 21 bases between them. From germline, CDR1 is LNHDA and CDR2 SQIVND (reference sequence). The CDR3 runs to 16 residues. This chain's CDR3 is CASSPWTLNRETEAFF. CDR3 bases: TGTGCCAGTAGTCCGTGGACCTTAAACCGGGAGACTGAAGCTTTCTTT.

The rearrangement links TRBV7-2 to TRBJ2-3; a possible D gene is TRBD2 (7 bases). This CDR3 region has 14 residues. Per germline, CDR1 SGHTA and CDR2 FQGNSA. The V and J ends lost 6 bases and 5 bases respectively, with 15 bases between them. The CDR3, as DNA: TGTGCCAGCAGTGGGGGGGGCCGTCAAGATACGCAGTATTTT. Translating gives CASSGGGRQDTQYF.